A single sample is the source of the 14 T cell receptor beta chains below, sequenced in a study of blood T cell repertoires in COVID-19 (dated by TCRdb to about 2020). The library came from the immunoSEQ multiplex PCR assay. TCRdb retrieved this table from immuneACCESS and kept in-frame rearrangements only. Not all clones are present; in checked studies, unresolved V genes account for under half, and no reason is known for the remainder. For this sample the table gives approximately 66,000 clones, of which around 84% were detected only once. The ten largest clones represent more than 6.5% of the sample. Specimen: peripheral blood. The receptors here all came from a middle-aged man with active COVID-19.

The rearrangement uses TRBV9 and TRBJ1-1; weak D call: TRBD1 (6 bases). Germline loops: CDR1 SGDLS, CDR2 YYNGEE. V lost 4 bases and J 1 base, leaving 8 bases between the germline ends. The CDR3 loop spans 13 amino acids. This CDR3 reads CASSRTENTEAFF. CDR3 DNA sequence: TGTGCCAGCAGCCGGACAGAGAACACTGAAGCTTTCTTT.

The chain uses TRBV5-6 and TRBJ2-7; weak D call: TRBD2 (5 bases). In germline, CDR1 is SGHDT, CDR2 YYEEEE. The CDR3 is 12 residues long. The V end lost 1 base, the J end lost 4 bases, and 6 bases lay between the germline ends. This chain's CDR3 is CASSLRGYEQYV. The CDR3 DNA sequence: TGTGCCAGCAGCTTGCGGGGTTACGAGCAGTACGTC.

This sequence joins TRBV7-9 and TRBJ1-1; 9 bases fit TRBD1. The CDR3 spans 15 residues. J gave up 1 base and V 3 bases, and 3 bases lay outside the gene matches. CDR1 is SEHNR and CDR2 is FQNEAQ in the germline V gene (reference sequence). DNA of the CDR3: TGTGCCAGCAGCTTGGGACAGGGCAAGAACACTGAAGCTTTCTTT. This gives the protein CASSLGQGKNTEAFF.

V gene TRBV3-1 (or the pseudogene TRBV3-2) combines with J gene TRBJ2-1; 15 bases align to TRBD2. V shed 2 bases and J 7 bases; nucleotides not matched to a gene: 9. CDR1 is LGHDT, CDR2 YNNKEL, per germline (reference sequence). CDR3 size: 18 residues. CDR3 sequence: CASSQHGTSGGFLNEQFF. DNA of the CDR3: TGTGCCAGCAGCCAACATGGGACTAGCGGGGGGTTTTTAAATGAGCAGTTCTTC.

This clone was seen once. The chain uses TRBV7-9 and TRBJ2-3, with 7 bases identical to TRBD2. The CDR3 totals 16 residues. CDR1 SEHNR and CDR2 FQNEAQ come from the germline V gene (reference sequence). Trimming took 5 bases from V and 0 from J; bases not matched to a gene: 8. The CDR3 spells CASSPSMRESTDTQYF. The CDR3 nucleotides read TGTGCCAGCAGCCCGTCCATGCGGGAGAGCACAGATACGCAGTATTTT.

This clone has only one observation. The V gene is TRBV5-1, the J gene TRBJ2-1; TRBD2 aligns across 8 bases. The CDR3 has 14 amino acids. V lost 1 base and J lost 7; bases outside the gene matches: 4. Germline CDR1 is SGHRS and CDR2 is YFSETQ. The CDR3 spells CASSLNPSGNEQFF. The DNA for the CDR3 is TGCGCCAGCAGCTTGAATCCTAGCGGGAATGAGCAGTTCTTC.

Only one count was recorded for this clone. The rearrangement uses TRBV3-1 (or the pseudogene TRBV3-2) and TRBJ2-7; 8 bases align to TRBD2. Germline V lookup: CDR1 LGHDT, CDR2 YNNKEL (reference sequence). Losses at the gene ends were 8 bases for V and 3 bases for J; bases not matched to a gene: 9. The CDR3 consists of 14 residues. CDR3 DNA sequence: TGTGCCAGCTTCTCCGGGACTAGGTACTACGAGCAGTACGTC. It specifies CASFSGTRYYEQYV.

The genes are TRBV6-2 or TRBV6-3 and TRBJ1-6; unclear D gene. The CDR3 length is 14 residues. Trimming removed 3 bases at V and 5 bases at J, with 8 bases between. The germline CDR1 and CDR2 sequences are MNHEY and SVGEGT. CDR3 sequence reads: CASSYGGNNSPLHF. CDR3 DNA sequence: TGTGCCAGCAGTTATGGAGGGAATAATTCACCCCTCCACTTT.

CDR3 nucleotide sequence: TGTGCCAGCACCGGCGGCGGAGCTAATGAAAAACTGTTTTTT. Its translation is CASTGGGANEKLFF. V and J are TRBV2 and TRBJ1-4; D call uncertain. The CDR3 spans 14 residues. Germline V gene sequence: CDR1 SNHLY, CDR2 FYNNEI. V was clipped by 7 bases and J by 3 bases, with 12 bases between them.

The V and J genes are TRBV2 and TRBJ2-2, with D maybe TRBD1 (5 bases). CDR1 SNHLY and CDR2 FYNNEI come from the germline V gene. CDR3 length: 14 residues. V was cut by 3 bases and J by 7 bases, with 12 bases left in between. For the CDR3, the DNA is TGTGCCAGCAGTGAGCAGGGAAGTAGCGGGGAGCTGTTTTTT. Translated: CASSEQGSSGELFF.

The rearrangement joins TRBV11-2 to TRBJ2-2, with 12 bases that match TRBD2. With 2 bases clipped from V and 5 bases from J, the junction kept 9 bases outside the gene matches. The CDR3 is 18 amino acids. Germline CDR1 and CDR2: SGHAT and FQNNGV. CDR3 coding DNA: TGTGCCAGCAGCTTACGACTAGCGGGAGTGGGTGGTACCGGGGAGCTGTTTTTT. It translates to CASSLRLAGVGGTGELFF. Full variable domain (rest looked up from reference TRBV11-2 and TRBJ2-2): EAGVAQSPRYKIIEKRQSVAFWCNPISGHATLYWYQQILGQGPKLLIQFQNNGVVDDSQLPKDRFSAERLKGVDSTLKIQPAKLEDSAVYLCASSLRLAGVGGTGELFFGEGSRLTVL.

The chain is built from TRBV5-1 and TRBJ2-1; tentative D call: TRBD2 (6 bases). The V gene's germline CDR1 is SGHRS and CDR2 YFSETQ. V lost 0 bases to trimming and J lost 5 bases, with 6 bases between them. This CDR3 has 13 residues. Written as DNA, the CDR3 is TGCGCCAGCAGCTTGGGCGGGGACAATGAGCAGTTCTTC. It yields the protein CASSLGGDNEQFF.

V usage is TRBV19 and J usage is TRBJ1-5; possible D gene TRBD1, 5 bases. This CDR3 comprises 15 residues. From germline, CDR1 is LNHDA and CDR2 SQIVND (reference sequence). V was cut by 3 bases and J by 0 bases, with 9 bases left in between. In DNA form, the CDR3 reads TGTGCCAGTAGTATGACCAGGGTTAGCAATCAGCCCCAGCATTTT. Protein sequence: CASSMTRVSNQPQHF. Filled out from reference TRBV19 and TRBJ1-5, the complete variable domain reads DGGITQSPKYLFRKEGQNVTLSCEQNLNHDAMYWYRQDPGQGLRLIYYSQIVNDFQKGDIAEGYSVSREKKESFPLTVTSAQKNPTAFYLCASSMTRVSNQPQHFGDGTRLSIL.

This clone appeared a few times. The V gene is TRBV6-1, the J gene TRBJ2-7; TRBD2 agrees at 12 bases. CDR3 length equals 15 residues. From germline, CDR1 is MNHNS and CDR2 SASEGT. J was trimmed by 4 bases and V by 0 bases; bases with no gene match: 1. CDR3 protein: CASSEATSGGYEQYF. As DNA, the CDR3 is TGTGCCAGCAGTGAAGCGACTAGCGGGGGTTACGAGCAGTACTTC.